This passage covers 11 T cell receptor beta chains from one sample sequenced in a study of blood T cell repertoires in COVID-19. Method: immunoSEQ multiplex PCR; TCRdb's copy keeps in-frame clones and lacks some. The table has about 250,000 clones, roughly 88% seen once. Sequenced sample: peripheral blood. Receptors originate from a man of 80 years or more with acute or convalescent COVID-19.

This rearrangement joins TRBV7-2 to TRBJ1-1, with 7 bases matching TRBD1. This CDR3 has 16 amino acids. Trimming took 4 bases from V and 3 from J; bases not matched to a gene: 11. Germline values: CDR1 SGHTA, CDR2 FQGNSA. CDR3 bases: TGTGCCAGCAGCTCCGACATAACAGGGGCGTACACTGAAGCTTTCTTT. It translates to CASSSDITGAYTEAFF.

V is TRBV29-1 and J is TRBJ2-7; TRBD1 agrees at 9 bases. The CDR3 length is 14 residues. V gave up 6 bases and J gave up 2 bases; unmatched junction bases: 8. CDR1 is SQVTM, CDR2 ANQGSEA, per germline. Here the CDR3 DNA reads TGCAGCGTCGACCGGGACAGGGCCCCCTACGAGCAGTACTTC. Amino acid sequence: CSVDRDRAPYEQYF.

This chain joins TRBV7-2 and TRBJ1-5; D gene ambiguous. CDR1 SGHTA and CDR2 FQGNSA come from the germline V gene. V was trimmed by 5 bases and J by 5 bases, leaving 10 bases between them. The CDR3 is made up of 13 amino acids. The CDR3 is CASSPAAHQPQHF. The CDR3, as DNA: TGTGCCAGCAGCCCAGCAGCGCATCAGCCCCAGCATTTT.

The chain employs TRBV7-2 and TRBJ2-5; D is possibly TRBD2 (6 bases). V was clipped by 2 bases and J by 5 bases, with 18 bases between them. This CDR3 spans 16 amino acids. Looked up from germline, CDR1 is SGHTA and CDR2 is FQGNSA. CDR3 in DNA: TGTGCCAGCAGCTTAAGGGCTAGCGTGGCCGGGGAGACCCAGTACTTC. Protein: CASSLRASVAGETQYF.

The chain is built from TRBV7-2 and TRBJ2-4, with D possibly TRBD2 on 6 matching bases. The germline V gene has CDR1 SGHTA and CDR2 FQGNSA. The V end was cut by 5 bases, the J end by 5 bases, with 19 bases between. This CDR3 has 16 amino acids. The CDR3 sequence is CASSPALSPGENIQYF. DNA for the CDR3: TGTGCCAGCAGCCCAGCCCTGTCGCCGGGGGAAAACATTCAGTACTTC.

The chain recombines TRBV9 with TRBJ2-1; 9 bases align to TRBD1. Germline-derived CDR1 and CDR2 are SGDLS and YYNGEE. The CDR3 has 15 residues. With V trimmed by 1 base and J by 6 bases, 5 bases remained unmatched. This chain's CDR3 is CASSVMGQGSNEQFF. The DNA for the CDR3 is TGTGCCAGCAGCGTAATGGGACAGGGAAGCAATGAGCAGTTCTTC.

The CDR3 sequence: CASSSLTGANVLTF. The CDR3 nucleotides are TGTGCCAGCAGCTCTCTAACCGGGGCCAACGTCCTGACTTTC. This chain uses TRBV7-9 with TRBJ2-6, with D uncertain. CDR3 length: 14 amino acids. Germline loops: CDR1 SEHNR, CDR2 FQNEAQ (reference sequence). Deletions cut 4 bases from V and 4 bases from J, with 8 bases between.

The table lists this clone with a few counts. This sample also contains other DNA sequences that code for the same CDR3. The chain combines TRBV20-1 with TRBJ1-2, with TRBD1 as a possible D gene (6 bases). CDR3 length equals 11 residues. Trimming stripped 3 bases from V and 7 bases from J, with 9 bases between. Germline loops: CDR1 DFQATT, CDR2 SNEGSKA (reference sequence). CDR3 region: CSARTGSGYTF. CDR3 nucleotides: TGCAGTGCTAGGACAGGCTCTGGCTACACCTTC.

The gene calls are TRBV19 and TRBJ1-2, with TRBD1 matching 10 bases. V gave up 5 bases and J gave up 4 bases; unmatched junction bases: 4. CDR1 is LNHDA and CDR2 is SQIVND in the germline V gene (reference sequence). CDR3 length: 14 amino acids. The CDR3 DNA reads TGTGCCAGTAGTCCGGGACAGGGGTTCTATGGCTACACCTTC. Translation gives CASSPGQGFYGYTF.

This chain's CDR3 is CASSHYSNQPQHF. CDR3 nucleotides: TGTGCCAGCAGCCACTATAGCAATCAGCCCCAGCATTTT. This rearrangement joins TRBV3-1 (or the pseudogene TRBV3-2) to TRBJ1-5; D ambiguous. CDR3 length equals 13 residues. Looked up from germline, CDR1 is LGHDT and CDR2 is YNNKEL (reference sequence). Trimming left V 3 bases short and J 0 bases short, with 3 bases between.

The chain combines TRBV9 with TRBJ1-1; D might be TRBD1 (6 bases). The ends were cut back, 4 bases at V and 1 base at J, with 11 bases in the middle. CDR3 length: 14 amino acids. Looked up from germline, CDR1 is SGDLS and CDR2 is YYNGEE. In DNA, the CDR3 is TGTGCCAGCAGCCCTTTACAGGGGAACACTGAAGCTTTCTTT. This gives the protein CASSPLQGNTEAFF.